The 15 T cell receptor beta chains below were found in one sample sequenced in a study of blood T cell repertoires in COVID-19. The repertoire was sequenced with immunoSEQ multiplex PCR; TCRdb's copy has only in-frame clones and lacks some. The profile covers 250,000 or so clones, with 88% appearing a single time and 0.95% to 1% taken by the ten largest. Sequenced input: peripheral blood. Source of these receptors: a woman aged 40 to 50 who had recovered from COVID-19.

V is TRBV19 and J is TRBJ1-6, with TRBD1 identical over 7 bases. The CDR3 consists of 13 residues. The trim removed 4 bases at V and 8 bases at J, leaving 2 bases unmatched. Germline V gene sequence: CDR1 LNHDA, CDR2 SQIVND (reference sequence). CDR3 amino acids: CASSRQGDSPLHF. CDR3 DNA: TGTGCCAGTAGTAGGCAGGGGGATTCACCCCTCCACTTT.

The chain combines TRBV11-2 with TRBJ2-5, with TRBD2 as a possible D gene (5 bases). Germline V gives CDR1 SGHAT, CDR2 FQNNGV. The CDR3 sequence is 13 residues long. V was pared by 5 bases and J by 4 bases, with 11 bases between. The CDR3 protein is CASSPSGVETQYF. CDR3 sequence (DNA): TGTGCCAGCAGCCCGAGCGGAGTAGAGACCCAGTACTTC.

This rearrangement joins TRBV27 to TRBJ2-3; D might be TRBD2 (7 bases). The germline gives CDR1 MNHEY, CDR2 SMNVEV (reference sequence). The CDR3 sequence is 13 residues long. Trimming removed 2 bases from V and 11 bases from J, with 14 bases in between. The CDR3 region is CASSLIGGQGQYF. The CDR3 bases are TGTGCCAGCAGTTTAATCGGGGGGCAGGGGCAGTATTTT.

The J gene is TRBJ2-7, the V gene TRBV10-3, with 11 bases fitting TRBD2. V dropped 10 bases and J dropped 3; count of bases not matched to a gene: 8. The CDR3 loop spans 14 amino acids. Germline assignment: CDR1 ENHRY and CDR2 SYGVKD. CDR3 nucleotides: TGTGCCACCCAACCGGGACTAGCGGACTACGAGCAGTACTTC. It translates to CATQPGLADYEQYF.

The J gene is TRBJ2-1, the V gene TRBV5-1; D gene unclear. This CDR3 region has 13 residues. V was trimmed by 6 bases and J by 7 bases, leaving 14 bases between them. CDR1 and CDR2 from the germline V gene are SGHRS and YFSETQ. DNA of the CDR3: TGCGCCAGCAAGGCGGTCCCCGGGAATGAGCAGTTCTTC. Its protein is CASKAVPGNEQFF.

The chain employs TRBV7-9 and TRBJ1-4, with D perhaps TRBD1 (5 bases). This CDR3 is 15 amino acids long. The germline gives CDR1 SEHNR, CDR2 FQNEAQ (reference sequence). V was clipped by 4 bases and J by 4 bases, with 13 bases between them. CDR3 coding DNA: TGTGCCAGCAGCTCCCGCGGACACAGTAATGAAAAACTGTTTTTT. Translated, it gives CASSSRGHSNEKLFF.

J is TRBJ1-5 and V is TRBV10-3; 11 nucleotides agree with TRBD1. Trimming at V came to 6 bases and at J to 6 bases, leaving 7 bases not matched to a gene. This CDR3 is built from 15 residues. The germline gives CDR1 ENHRY, CDR2 SYGVKD. CDR3: CAIREDRGPGQPQHF. The CDR3 region has the DNA TGTGCCATCAGAGAGGACAGGGGGCCGGGTCAGCCCCAGCATTTT.

This chain joins TRBV30 and TRBJ1-4; no clear D gene. The CDR3 runs to 13 residues. Trimming removed 4 bases from V and 3 bases from J, with 9 bases in between. The V gene's germline CDR1 is GTSNPN and CDR2 SVGIG (reference sequence). CDR3 sequence (DNA): TGTGCCTGGACCGGAGGTCCTAATGAAAAACTGTTTTTT. Its translation: CAWTGGPNEKLFF. The whole variable domain, remainder taken from reference TRBV30 and TRBJ1-4, is SQTIHQWPATLVQPVGSPLSLECTVEGTSNPNLYWYRQAAGRGLQLLFYSVGIGQISSEVPQNLSASRPQDRQFILSSKKLLLSDSGFYLCAWTGGPNEKLFFGSGTQLSVL.

The J gene is TRBJ2-5, the V gene TRBV24-1; D gene unclear. Trimming shortened V by 4 bases and J by 5 bases, and 19 bases separated the two germline ends. This CDR3 has 16 residues. Germline lookup yields CDR1 KGHDR and CDR2 SFDVKD. This chain's CDR3 is CATSDPKTSSPETQYF. The CDR3 DNA is TGTGCCACCAGTGACCCGAAAACTTCTTCCCCGGAGACCCAGTACTTC.

The table lists this clone with a count of one. The V and J genes are TRBV24-1 and TRBJ1-5, with 7 bases matching TRBD1. J gave up 3 bases and V 4 bases, and 5 bases lay outside the gene matches. The germline CDR1 and CDR2 sequences are KGHDR and SFDVKD. The CDR3 sequence is 15 residues long. In DNA form, the CDR3 reads TGTGCCACCAGTGACCCCGGGACAGCCAATCAGCCCCAGCATTTT. It is translated as CATSDPGTANQPQHF.

As concerns this clone: Relative to the germline gene, one junction end is altered; a read error may explain this. DNA for the CDR3: TGTGCCAGCAGCTACTCTAGCGGCCCCTACGAGCAGTACTTC. This translates into CASSYSSGPYEQYF. The V and J genes are TRBV6-2 or TRBV6-3 and TRBJ2-7; TRBD2 aligns across 7 bases. CDR3 size: 14 residues. The germline CDR1 and CDR2 sequences are MNHEY and SVGEGT.

The V and J genes are TRBV30 and TRBJ2-1; 10 nucleotides agree with TRBD1. Germline V CDR1 and CDR2: GTSNPN, SVGIG (reference sequence). The trim removed 5 bases at V and 0 bases at J, leaving 7 bases unmatched. CDR3 length: 16 amino acids. The CDR3 protein is CAWGSGTGVSYNEQFF. DNA of the CDR3: TGTGCCTGGGGCAGCGGGACAGGGGTCTCCTACAATGAGCAGTTCTTC.

In its sample, this clone was seen once. The V call is TRBV29-1, the J call TRBJ1-2; tentatively, D is TRBD1 (5 bases). Germline CDR1 is SQVTM and CDR2 is ANQGSEA. V lost 6 bases, J lost 4 bases, and 12 bases lay in between. The CDR3 loop spans 12 amino acids. The CDR3 DNA reads TGCAGCGTGGAGGGGCTCAGCTATGGCTACACCTTC. Protein: CSVEGLSYGYTF.

This rearrangement joins TRBV30 to TRBJ2-3; D is unresolved. Germline V gene sequence: CDR1 GTSNPN, CDR2 SVGIG (reference sequence). CDR3 length: 16 amino acids. V dropped 0 bases and J dropped 4 bases, with 17 bases sitting between them. CDR3: CAWSVPEVARADTQYF. The DNA of the CDR3 is TGTGCCTGGAGTGTACCTGAGGTAGCTCGGGCAGATACGCAGTATTTT. The full variable domain, in which reference TRBV30 and TRBJ2-3 provide the parts outside the CDR3, is SQTIHQWPATLVQPVGSPLSLECTVEGTSNPNLYWYRQAAGRGLQLLFYSVGIGQISSEVPQNLSASRPQDRQFILSSKKLLLSDSGFYLCAWSVPEVARADTQYFGPGTRLTVL.

The chain combines TRBV6-2 or TRBV6-3 with TRBJ2-7, with 11 bases aligning to TRBD1. V shed 4 bases, J shed 3 bases, and the junction held 5 bases outside the gene matches. The CDR3 runs 15 residues. CDR1 is MNHEY and CDR2 is SVGEGT in the germline V gene. The chain's CDR3 is CASSSRDRGNYEQYF. The CDR3 DNA follows: TGTGCCAGCAGTTCCCGGGACAGGGGGAACTACGAGCAGTACTTC.